This T cell receptor beta chain was identified in a study of blood T cell repertoires in COVID-19. Study as a whole: Collection of acute and convalescent COVID-19 samples took place in the United States, Italy and Spain.

The V and J ends lost 5 bases and 2 bases respectively, with 16 bases between them. Per the germline V gene, CDR1 is MNHEY and CDR2 is SMNVEV (reference sequence). This CDR3 contains 16 residues. Generated by immunoSEQ multiplex PCR, the TCRdb table keeps only in-frame clones and is missing some. Among about 46,000 clones, roughly 85% were seen once, and the ten largest hold 6.5%. The chain combines TRBV27 with TRBJ1-5; no reliable D call. This clonotype was obtained from a man in his 60s with acute or convalescent COVID-19. The specimen sequenced was peripheral blood. In DNA form, the CDR3 reads TGTGCCAGCAGTGCGAGGGTCGGGGTGGGCAATCAGCCCCAGCATTTT. Translating gives CASSARVGVGNQPQHF.